These T cell receptor beta chains were read from a single sample in a study of T cells in localized non-small cell lung cancer. The method was immunoSEQ multiplex PCR; TCRdb's version includes in-frame clones alone and lacks a portion of them. The repertoire holds approximately 2,500 clones, with approximately 30% as singletons. The material was lung tumor tissue, obtained before any cancer treatment. The receptors derive from a female donor older than 55 with stage II lung adenocarcinoma. Both conserved end residues are part of each CDR3. The order of the fields is J gene, V gene, clone size, D gene, CDR3 protein, CDR3 DNA. A D gene is named only where the DNA matches it firmly. Part of the rows lack a size; the others show once, few, many or a class for expanded clones.

TRBJ1-2 | TRBV9 | few | . | CASSARHQGIEANYGYTF | TGTGCCAGCAGCGCCCGACACCAGGGCATAGAAGCTAACTATGGCTACACCTTC
TRBJ1-5 | TRBV11-3 | medium-sized | . | CASSLVRGGHQPQHF | TGTGCCAGCAGCTTGGTTAGGGGGGGGCATCAGCCCCAGCATTTT
TRBJ1-2 | TRBV4-1 | . | . | CASSPRTAMRTNYGYTF | TGCGCCAGCAGCCCAAGGACAGCAATGAGGACTAACTATGGCTACACCTTC
TRBJ2-2 | TRBV6-8 | few | TRBD2 | CASSFLFSGRNTGELFF | TGTGCCAGCAGTTTCCTTTTTAGCGGGAGGAACACCGGGGAGCTGTTTTTT
TRBJ1-5 | TRBV19 | . | . | CASSSRDINQPQHF | TGTGCCAGTAGTTCCCGGGACATCAATCAGCCCCAGCATTTT
TRBJ2-1 | TRBV11-3 | medium-sized | . | CASSLRQVYNEQFF | TGTGCCAGCAGCTTACGACAGGTTTACAATGAGCAGTTCTTC
TRBJ1-1 | TRBV7-2 | . | . | CASSLGQVMNTEAFF | TGTGCCAGCAGCTTAGGACAGGTTATGAACACTGAAGCTTTCTTT
TRBJ1-2 | TRBV29-1 | . | . | CSVGFGQGSDYTF | TGCAGCGTTGGGTTTGGGCAGGGGAGTGACTACACCTTC
TRBJ2-3 | TRBV6-8 | medium-sized | . | CAIRGEGFTDTQYF | TGTGCCATCAGGGGAGAAGGGTTCACAGATACGCAGTATTTT
TRBJ2-2 | TRBV29-1 | . | . | CSVRGQGGTGELFF | TGCAGCGTTCGCGGACAGGGAGGGACCGGGGAGCTGTTTTTT
TRBJ2-7 | TRBV30 | . | . | CAWNTGLSYEQYF | TGTGCCTGGAATACCGGACTATCCTACGAGCAGTACTTC
TRBJ2-1 | TRBV8-2 | few | . | CGSASAAPKPGVVGEQFF | TGTGGCAGTGCATCCGCAGCCCCGAAACCCGGGGTCGTAGGCGAGCAGTTCTTC
TRBJ1-1 | TRBV28 | few | . | CASSLWGINTEAFF | TGTGCCAGCAGTTTATGGGGGATAAACACTGAAGCTTTCTTT
TRBJ2-1 | TRBV6-8 | . | . | CATSQETNEQFF | TGTGCCACCTCACAGGAGACCAATGAGCAGTTCTTC
TRBJ2-1 | TRBV11-3 | medium-sized | TRBD1 | CASREGQGRINEQFF | TGTGCCAGCAGGGAGGGACAGGGGAGGATCAATGAGCAGTTCTTC
TRBJ1-3 | TRBV18 | . | . | CASSQVHLFSGNTIYF | TGTGCCAGCTCACAGGTCCACCTATTTTCAGGAAACACCATATATTTT
TRBJ2-5 | TRBV10-2 | . | TRBD2 | CASRTGGYPPETQYF | TGCGCCAGCAGGACGGGGGGTTACCCCCCGGAGACCCAGTACTTC
TRBJ2-3 | TRBV11-1 | many | . | CASSLTGGTDTQYF | TGTGCCAGCAGCTTAACTGGGGGCACAGATACGCAGTATTTT
TRBJ1-1 | TRBV6-7 | few | TRBD1 | CASSEAPGTGLNTEAFF | TGTGCCAGCAGTGAAGCGCCGGGGACAGGGTTGAACACTGAAGCTTTCTTT
TRBJ1-5 | TRBV4-1 | . | TRBD1 | CASSQEGTDGQPQHF | TGCGCCAGCAGCCAAGAAGGGACAGACGGTCAGCCCCAGCATTTT
TRBJ2-7 | TRBV19 | . | . | CASQISPGLRYEQYF | TGTGCCAGTCAAATATCGCCGGGACTTCGCTACGAGCAGTACTTC
TRBJ2-7 | TRBV19 | few | TRBD1 | CASSSQGQTYEQYF | TGTGCCAGTAGTAGCCAGGGACAGACCTACGAGCAGTACTTC
TRBJ1-1 | TRBV11-3 | . | TRBD1 | CASSLADRANTEAFF | TGTGCCAGCAGCTTGGCCGACAGGGCGAACACTGAAGCTTTCTTT
TRBJ1-6 | TRBV19 | . | . | CASSIAKGGYNSPLHF | TGTGCCAGTAGTATAGCTAAAGGCGGATATAATTCACCCCTCCACTTT
TRBJ1-5 | TRBV15 | . | . | CATSREDPGSVSPQHF | TGTGCCACCAGCAGAGAGGACCCAGGGTCAGTATCACCCCAGCATTTT
TRBJ1-4 | TRBV30 | once | . | CAWSKVQAANEKLFF | TGTGCCTGGAGCAAAGTACAGGCGGCTAATGAAAAACTGTTTTTT
TRBJ2-2 | TRBV6-8 | . | TRBD1 | CASSSQGAGTGELFF | TGTGCCAGCAGTTCACAGGGGGCGGGGACCGGGGAGCTGTTTTTT
TRBJ2-1 | TRBV6-8 | . | . | CATQPGTTYNEQFF | TGTGCCACCCAGCCCGGGACAACCTACAATGAGCAGTTCTTC
TRBJ2-3 | TRBV19 | . | TRBD1 | CASSRSRGSGTDTQYF | TGTGCCAGTAGTAGATCCAGGGGGAGTGGCACAGATACGCAGTATTTT
TRBJ1-5 | TRBV9 | few | TRBD1 | CASRGQARYQPQHF | TGTGCCAGCAGGGGACAGGCAAGGTATCAGCCCCAGCATTTT
TRBJ2-3 | TRBV9 | . | . | CASSEARGDTDTQYF | TGTGCCAGCAGTGAAGCCAGGGGGGACACAGATACGCAGTATTTT
TRBJ2-7 | TRBV11-3 | few | TRBD2 | CASSPRLAGGYEQYF | TGTGCCAGCAGCCCCAGACTAGCGGGAGGGTACGAGCAGTACTTC
TRBJ1-2 | TRBV19 | few | TRBD1 | CASISGDSHGGYTF | TGTGCCAGTATAAGCGGGGACAGCCATGGTGGCTACACCTTC
TRBJ2-2 | TRBV15 | . | . | CATSRDGGNTGELFF | TGTGCCACCAGCAGAGATGGCGGAAACACCGGGGAGCTGTTTTTT
TRBJ1-4 | TRBV19 | . | TRBD1 | CASSIMTGPEKLFF | TGTGCCAGTAGTATCATGACAGGGCCTGAAAAACTGTTTTTT
TRBJ2-1 | TRBV10-2 | few | TRBD2 | CASSEERGSYNEQFF | TGCGCCAGCAGTGAGGAGCGGGGCTCCTACAATGAGCAGTTCTTC
TRBJ2-1 | TRBV4-1 | few | . | CASSQETGSPGQFF | TGCGCCAGCAGCCAAGAAACGGGCTCTCCTGGGCAGTTCTTC
TRBJ1-1 | TRBV18 | . | TRBD1 | CASSPGDRGRTEAFF | TGTGCCAGCTCACCAGGCGACAGGGGACGGACTGAAGCTTTCTTT
TRBJ1-2 | TRBV19 | . | TRBD1 | CASSPRQGSYTF | TGTGCCAGTAGCCCCCGACAGGGAAGCTACACCTTC
TRBJ2-4 | TRBV10-2 | few | . | CASTLGTGIRNIQYF | TGCGCCAGCACTCTCGGGACGGGGATTCGGAACATTCAGTACTTC
TRBJ2-1 | TRBV11-3 | . | . | CASSLGIGLGYNEQFF | TGTGCCAGCAGCTTAGGTATCGGTCTCGGATACAATGAGCAGTTCTTC
TRBJ2-2 | TRBV11-3 | large | TRBD2 | CASSLGLAGGPNTGELFF | TGTGCCAGCAGCCTGGGACTAGCGGGAGGGCCGAACACCGGGGAGCTGTTTTTT
TRBJ1-5 | TRBV19 | . | TRBD1 | CASMRDRALNQPQHF | TGTGCCAGTATGAGGGACAGGGCGCTCAATCAGCCCCAGCATTTT
TRBJ2-1 | TRBV11-3 | medium-sized | TRBD2 | CASSLIASGGHNEQFF | TGTGCCAGCAGCTTAATCGCTAGCGGGGGTCACAATGAGCAGTTCTTC
TRBJ2-1 | TRBV14 | few | . | CASSLSAVAYNEQFF | TGTGCCAGCAGCCTTAGCGCGGTAGCCTACAATGAGCAGTTCTTC
TRBJ1-1 | TRBV7-6 | . | TRBD1 | CASSLQGGPTEAFF | TGTGCCAGCAGCCTACAGGGGGGTCCTACTGAAGCTTTCTTT
TRBJ1-4 | TRBV29-1 | . | TRBD1 | CSVKGQINEKLFF | TGCAGCGTGAAGGGACAGATCAATGAAAAACTGTTTTTT